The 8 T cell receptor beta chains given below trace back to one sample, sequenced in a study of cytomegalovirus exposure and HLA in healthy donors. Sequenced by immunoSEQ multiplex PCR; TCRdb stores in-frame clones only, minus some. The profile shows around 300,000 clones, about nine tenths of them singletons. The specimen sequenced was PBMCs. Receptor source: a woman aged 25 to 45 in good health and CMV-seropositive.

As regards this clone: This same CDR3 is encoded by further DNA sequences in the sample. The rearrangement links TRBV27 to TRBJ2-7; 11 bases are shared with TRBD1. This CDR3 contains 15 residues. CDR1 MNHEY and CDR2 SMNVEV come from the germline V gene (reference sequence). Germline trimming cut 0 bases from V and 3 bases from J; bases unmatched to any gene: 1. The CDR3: CASSLSGTGGYEQYF. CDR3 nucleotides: TGTGCCAGCAGTTTATCCGGGACAGGGGGCTACGAGCAGTACTTC.

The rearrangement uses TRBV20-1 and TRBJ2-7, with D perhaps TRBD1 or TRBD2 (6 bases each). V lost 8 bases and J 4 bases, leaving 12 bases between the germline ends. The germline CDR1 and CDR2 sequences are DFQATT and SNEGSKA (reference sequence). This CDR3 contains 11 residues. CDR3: CSTSGAYEQYF. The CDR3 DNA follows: TGCAGTACCTCGGGGGCGTACGAGCAGTACTTC.

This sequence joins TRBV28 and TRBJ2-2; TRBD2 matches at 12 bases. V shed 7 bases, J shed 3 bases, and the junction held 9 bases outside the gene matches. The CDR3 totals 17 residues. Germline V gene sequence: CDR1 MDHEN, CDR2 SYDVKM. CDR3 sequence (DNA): TGTGCCAGCAAGTCCCCACTAGCGGGGGGTGACACCGGGGAGCTGTTTTTT. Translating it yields CASKSPLAGGDTGELFF.

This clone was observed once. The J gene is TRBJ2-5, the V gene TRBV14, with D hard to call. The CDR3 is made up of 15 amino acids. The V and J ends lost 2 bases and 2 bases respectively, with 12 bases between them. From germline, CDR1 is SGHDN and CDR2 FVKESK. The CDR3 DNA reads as TGTGCCAGCAGCCAATTAGGTGGGCCGCAAGAGACCCAGTACTTC. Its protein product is CASSQLGGPQETQYF.

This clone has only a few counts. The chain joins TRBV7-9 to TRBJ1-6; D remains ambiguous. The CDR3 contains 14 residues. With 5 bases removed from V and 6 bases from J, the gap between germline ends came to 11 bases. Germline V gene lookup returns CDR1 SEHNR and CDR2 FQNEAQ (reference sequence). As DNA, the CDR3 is TGTGCCAGCAGCGGATCGGGTCCTAATTCACCCCTCCACTTT. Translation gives CASSGSGPNSPLHF.

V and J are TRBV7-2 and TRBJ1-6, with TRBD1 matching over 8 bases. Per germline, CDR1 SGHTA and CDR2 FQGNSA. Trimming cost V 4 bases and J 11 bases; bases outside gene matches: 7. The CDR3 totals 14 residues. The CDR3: CASSYGQGIPPLHF. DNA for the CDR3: TGTGCCAGCAGCTATGGACAGGGCATCCCACCCCTCCACTTT.

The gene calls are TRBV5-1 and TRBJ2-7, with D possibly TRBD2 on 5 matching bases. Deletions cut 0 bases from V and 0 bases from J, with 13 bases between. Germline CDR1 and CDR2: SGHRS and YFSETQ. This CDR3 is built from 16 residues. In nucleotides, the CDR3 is TGCGCCAGCAGCTTGGATCCGGGAACACCCTCCTACGAGCAGTACTTC. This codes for CASSLDPGTPSYEQYF.

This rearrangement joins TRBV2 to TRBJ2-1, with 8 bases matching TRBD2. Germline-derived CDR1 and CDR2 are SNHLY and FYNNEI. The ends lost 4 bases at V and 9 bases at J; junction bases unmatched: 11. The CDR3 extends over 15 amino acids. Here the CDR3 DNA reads TGTGCCAGCAGTGTTTTGGAGCGGGAGTATGGTGAGCAGTTCTTC. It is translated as CASSVLEREYGEQFF.